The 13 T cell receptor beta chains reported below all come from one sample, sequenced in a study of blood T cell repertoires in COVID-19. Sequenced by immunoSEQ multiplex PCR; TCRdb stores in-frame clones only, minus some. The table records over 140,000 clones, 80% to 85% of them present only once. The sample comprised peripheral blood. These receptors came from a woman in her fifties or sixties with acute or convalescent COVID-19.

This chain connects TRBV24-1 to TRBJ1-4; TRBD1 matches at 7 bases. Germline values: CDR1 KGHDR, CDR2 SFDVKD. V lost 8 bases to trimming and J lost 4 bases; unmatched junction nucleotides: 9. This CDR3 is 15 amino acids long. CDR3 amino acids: CATKQPGQFNEKLFF. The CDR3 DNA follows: TGTGCCACCAAGCAACCGGGACAGTTTAATGAAAAACTGTTTTTT.

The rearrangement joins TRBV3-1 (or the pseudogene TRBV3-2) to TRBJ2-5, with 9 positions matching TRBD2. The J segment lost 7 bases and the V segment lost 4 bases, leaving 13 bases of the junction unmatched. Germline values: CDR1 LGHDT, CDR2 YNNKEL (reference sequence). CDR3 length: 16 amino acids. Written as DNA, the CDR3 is TGTGCCAGCAGCCCCTCCTATAGCGGGAGCAGCGGGACCCAGTACTTC. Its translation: CASSPSYSGSSGTQYF.

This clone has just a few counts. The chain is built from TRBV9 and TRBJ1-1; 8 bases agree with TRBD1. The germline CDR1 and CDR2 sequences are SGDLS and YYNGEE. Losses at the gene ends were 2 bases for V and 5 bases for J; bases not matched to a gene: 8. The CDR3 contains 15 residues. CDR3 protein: CASSVSGQGRTEAFF. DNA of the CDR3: TGTGCCAGCAGCGTTTCAGGACAGGGACGGACTGAAGCTTTCTTT.

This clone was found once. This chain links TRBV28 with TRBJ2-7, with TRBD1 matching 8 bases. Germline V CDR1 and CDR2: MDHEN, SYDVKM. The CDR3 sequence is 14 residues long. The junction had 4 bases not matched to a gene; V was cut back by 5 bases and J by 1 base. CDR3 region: CASSTRTGSYEQYF. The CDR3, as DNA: TGTGCCAGCAGTACCCGGACAGGGTCCTACGAGCAGTACTTC.

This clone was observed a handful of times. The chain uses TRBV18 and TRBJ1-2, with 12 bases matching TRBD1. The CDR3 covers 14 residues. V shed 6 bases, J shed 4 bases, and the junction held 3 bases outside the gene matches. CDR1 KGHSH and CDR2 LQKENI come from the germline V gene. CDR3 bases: TGTGCCAGCTCGGAGGGACAGGGGGCCTATGGCTACACCTTC. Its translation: CASSEGQGAYGYTF.

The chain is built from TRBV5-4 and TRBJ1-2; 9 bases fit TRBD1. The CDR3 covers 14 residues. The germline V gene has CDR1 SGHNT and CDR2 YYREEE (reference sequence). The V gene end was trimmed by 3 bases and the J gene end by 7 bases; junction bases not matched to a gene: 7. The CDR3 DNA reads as TGTGCCAGCAGCTCATCCGGGACAGGGAGTGGCTACACCTTC. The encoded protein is CASSSSGTGSGYTF. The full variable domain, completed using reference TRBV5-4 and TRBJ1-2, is ETGVTQSPTHLIKTRGQQVTLRCSSQSGHNTVSWYQQALGQGPQFIFQYYREEENGRGNFPPRFSGLQFPNYSSELNVNALELDDSALYLCASSSSGTGSGYTFGSGTRLTVV.

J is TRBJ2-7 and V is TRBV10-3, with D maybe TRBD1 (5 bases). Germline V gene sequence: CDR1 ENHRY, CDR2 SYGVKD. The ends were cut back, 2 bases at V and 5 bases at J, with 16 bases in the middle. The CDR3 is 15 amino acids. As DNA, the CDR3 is TGTGCCATCAGTGAGATAGAAGGGGTTCTAGACGAGCAGTACTTC. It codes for CAISEIEGVLDEQYF.

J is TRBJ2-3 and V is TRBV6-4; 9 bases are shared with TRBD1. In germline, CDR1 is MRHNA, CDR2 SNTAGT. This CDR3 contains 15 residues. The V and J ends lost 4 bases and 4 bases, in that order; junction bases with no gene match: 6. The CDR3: CASSAGQGGADTQYF. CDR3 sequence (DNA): TGTGCCAGCAGTGCGGGACAGGGAGGCGCAGATACGCAGTATTTT.

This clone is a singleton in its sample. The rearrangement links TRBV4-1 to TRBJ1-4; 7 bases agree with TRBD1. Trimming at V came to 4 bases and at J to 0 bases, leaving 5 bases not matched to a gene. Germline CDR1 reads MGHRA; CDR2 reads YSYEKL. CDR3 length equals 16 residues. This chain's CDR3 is CASSRSGQATNEKLFF. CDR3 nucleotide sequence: TGCGCCAGCAGCCGGAGCGGACAGGCAACTAATGAAAAACTGTTTTTT.

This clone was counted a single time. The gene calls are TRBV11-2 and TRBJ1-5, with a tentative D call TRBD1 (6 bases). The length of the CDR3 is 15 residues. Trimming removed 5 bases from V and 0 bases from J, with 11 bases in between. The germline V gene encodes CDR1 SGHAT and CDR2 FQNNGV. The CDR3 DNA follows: TGTGCCAGCAGCCTCGGACAGAATAGCAATCAGCCCCAGCATTTT. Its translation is CASSLGQNSNQPQHF. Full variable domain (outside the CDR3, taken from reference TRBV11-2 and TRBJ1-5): EAGVAQSPRYKIIEKRQSVAFWCNPISGHATLYWYQQILGQGPKLLIQFQNNGVVDDSQLPKDRFSAERLKGVDSTLKIQPAKLEDSAVYLCASSLGQNSNQPQHFGDGTRLSIL.

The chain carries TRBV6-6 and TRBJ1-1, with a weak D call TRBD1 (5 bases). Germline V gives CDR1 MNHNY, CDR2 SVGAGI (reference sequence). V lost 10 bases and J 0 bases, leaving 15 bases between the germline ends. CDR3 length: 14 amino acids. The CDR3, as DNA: TGTGCCACCAATCCGGGGGGGTTGAACACTGAAGCTTTCTTT. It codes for CATNPGGLNTEAFF.

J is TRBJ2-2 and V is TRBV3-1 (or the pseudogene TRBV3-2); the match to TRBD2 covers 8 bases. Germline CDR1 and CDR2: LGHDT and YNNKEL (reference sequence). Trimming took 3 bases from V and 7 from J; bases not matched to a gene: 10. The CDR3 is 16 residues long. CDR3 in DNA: TGTGCCAGCAGCCAGTCAGCGGGGGCCAATGGCGGGGAGCTGTTTTTT. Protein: CASSQSAGANGGELFF.

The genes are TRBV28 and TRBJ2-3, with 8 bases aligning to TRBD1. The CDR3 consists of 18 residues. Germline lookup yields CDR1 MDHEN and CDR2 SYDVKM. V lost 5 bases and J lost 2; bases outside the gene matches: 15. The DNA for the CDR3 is TGTGCCAGCAGTCAGGACAGGGCTGGGGCTGGCCTCACAGATACGCAGTATTTT. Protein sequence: CASSQDRAGAGLTDTQYF.